The TCR beta chain described here comes from a study of T cells in Graves' hyperthyroidism and ophthalmopathy. In the study overall: Peripheral blood was taken when the disease was first diagnosed, before any treatment began.

Using RNA transcripts as the source, TCR beta CDR3 regions were amplified. Researchers ran a first-round RT-PCR on the TCR CDR3 using the HTBI primer set. TCRdb re-analysed the multiplex PCR reads in MiXCR, keeping a single row per CDR3 protein. The sample includes 550,000 to 600,000 distinct CDR3 sequences, approximately 14% of them seen just once. CDR3 size: 17 residues. Germline V CDR1 and CDR2: MGHDK, SYGVNS. V dropped 4 bases and J dropped 1; count of bases not matched to a gene: 9. This TCR was sampled from a woman aged 18-29 years with Graves' ophthalmopathy. Sample: blood. J is TRBJ2-2 and V is TRBV25-1; 7 bases line up with TRBD2. In DNA, the CDR3 is TGTGCCAGCAGTGGCCAGCGGGACTTTCTGAACACCGGGGAGCTGTTTTTT. It yields the protein CASSGQRDFLNTGELFF.